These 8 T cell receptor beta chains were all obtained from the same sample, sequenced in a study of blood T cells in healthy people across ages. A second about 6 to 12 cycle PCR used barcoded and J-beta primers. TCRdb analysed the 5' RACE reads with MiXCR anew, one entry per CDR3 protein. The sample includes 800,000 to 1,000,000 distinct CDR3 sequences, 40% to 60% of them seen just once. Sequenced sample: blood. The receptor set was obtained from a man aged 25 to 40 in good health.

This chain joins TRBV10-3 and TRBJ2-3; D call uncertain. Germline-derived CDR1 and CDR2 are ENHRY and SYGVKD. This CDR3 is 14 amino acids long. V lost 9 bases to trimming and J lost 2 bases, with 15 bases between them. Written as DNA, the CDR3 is TGTGCCATATCCCTGGGCGGCGACACAGATACGCAGTATTTT. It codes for CAISLGGDTDTQYF.

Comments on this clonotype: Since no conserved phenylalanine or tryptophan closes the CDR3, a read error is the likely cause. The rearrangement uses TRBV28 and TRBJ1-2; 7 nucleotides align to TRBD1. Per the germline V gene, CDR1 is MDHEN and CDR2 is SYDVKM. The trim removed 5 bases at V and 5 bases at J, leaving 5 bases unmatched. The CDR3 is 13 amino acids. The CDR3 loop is CASSQQGSYGYTL. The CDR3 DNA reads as TGTGCCAGCAGTCAACAGGGGTCTTATGGCTACACCTTG.

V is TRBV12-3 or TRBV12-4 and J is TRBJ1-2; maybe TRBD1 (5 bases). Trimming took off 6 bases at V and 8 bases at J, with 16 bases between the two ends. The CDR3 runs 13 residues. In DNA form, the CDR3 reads TGTGCCAGCAGCCCGGGGGGATGGAGCGGCTACACCTTC. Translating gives CASSPGGWSGYTF.

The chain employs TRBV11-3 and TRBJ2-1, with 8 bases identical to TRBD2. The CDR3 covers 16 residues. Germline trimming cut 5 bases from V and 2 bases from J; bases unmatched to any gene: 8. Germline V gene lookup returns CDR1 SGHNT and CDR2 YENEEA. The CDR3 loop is CASSHWAGGAYNEQFF. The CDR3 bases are TGTGCCAGCAGCCATTGGGCGGGGGGTGCCTACAATGAGCAGTTCTTC.

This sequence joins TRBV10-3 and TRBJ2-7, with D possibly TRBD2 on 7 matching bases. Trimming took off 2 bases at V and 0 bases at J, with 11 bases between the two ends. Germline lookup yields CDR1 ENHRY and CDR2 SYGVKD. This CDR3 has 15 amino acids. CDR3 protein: CAISEGGASSYEQYF. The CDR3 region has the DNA TGTGCCATCAGTGAGGGGGGGGCTAGCTCCTACGAGCAGTACTTC.

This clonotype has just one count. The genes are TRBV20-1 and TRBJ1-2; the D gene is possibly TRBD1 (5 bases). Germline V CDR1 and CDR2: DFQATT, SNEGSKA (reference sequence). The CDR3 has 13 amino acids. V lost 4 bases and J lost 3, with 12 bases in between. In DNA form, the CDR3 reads TGCAGTGCTAAGGTCCCGGGGGACTATGGCTACACCTTC. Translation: CSAKVPGDYGYTF.

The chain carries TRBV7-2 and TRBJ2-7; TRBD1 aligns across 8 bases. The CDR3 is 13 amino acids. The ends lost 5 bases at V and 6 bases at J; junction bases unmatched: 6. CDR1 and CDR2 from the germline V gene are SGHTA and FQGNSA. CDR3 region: CASSPRQGTEQYF. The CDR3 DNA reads TGTGCCAGCAGCCCCCGACAGGGGACCGAGCAGTACTTC.

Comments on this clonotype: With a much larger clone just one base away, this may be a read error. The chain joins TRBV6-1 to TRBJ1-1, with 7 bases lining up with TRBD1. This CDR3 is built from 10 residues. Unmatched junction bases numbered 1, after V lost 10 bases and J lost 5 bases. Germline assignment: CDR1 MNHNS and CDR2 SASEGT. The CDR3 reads CAIRGTEAFF. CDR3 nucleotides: TGTGCCATCAGGGGGACTGAAGCTTTCTTT.